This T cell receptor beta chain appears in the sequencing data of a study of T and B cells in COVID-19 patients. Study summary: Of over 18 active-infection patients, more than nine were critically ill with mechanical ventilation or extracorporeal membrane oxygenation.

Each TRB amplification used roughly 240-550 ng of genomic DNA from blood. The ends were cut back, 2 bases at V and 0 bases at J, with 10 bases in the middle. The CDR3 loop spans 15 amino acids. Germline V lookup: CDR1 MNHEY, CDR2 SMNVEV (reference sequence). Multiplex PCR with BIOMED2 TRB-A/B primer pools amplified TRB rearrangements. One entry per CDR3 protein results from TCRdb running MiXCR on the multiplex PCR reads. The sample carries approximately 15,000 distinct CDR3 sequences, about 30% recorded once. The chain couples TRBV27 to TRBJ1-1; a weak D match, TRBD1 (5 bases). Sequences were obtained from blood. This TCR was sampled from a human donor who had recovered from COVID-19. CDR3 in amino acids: CASSLQGLLNTEAFF. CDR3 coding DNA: TGTGCCAGCAGTTTACAGGGCCTTCTGAACACTGAAGCTTTCTTT.